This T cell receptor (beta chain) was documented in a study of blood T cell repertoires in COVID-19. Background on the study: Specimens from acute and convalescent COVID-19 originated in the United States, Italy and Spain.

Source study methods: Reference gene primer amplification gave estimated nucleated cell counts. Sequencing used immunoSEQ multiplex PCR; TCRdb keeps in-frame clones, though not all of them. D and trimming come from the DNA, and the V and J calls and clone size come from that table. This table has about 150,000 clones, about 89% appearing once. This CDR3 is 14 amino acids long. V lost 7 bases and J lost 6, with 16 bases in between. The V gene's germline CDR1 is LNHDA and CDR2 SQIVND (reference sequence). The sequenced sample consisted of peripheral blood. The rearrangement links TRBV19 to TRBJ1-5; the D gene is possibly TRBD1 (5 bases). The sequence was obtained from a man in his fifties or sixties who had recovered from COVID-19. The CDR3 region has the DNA TGTGCCAGTACCCCCGGCAGGGATGGTCAGCCCCAGCATTTT. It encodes CASTPGRDGQPQHF.